This T cell receptor (beta chain) was sequenced for a study of PD-1 blockade in classical Hodgkin lymphoma (dated by TCRdb to the early 2020s). A note on the overall study: Nivolumab dosing was 3 mg/kg intravenously every 2 weeks, continuing until either disease progression or unacceptable toxicity. A peripheral blood immune signature of response to PD-1 blockade in classical Hodgkin lymphoma was defined using TCR beta sequencing and CyTOF.

Summary of the overall study and its limitations: A significant rise by C4D1 was seen in CD4+ but not CD8+ TCR diversity (p=0.0027 vs p=0.16), with the rise being most apparent in complete responders (p=0.02). Among trial patients, those achieving complete response had baseline diversity similar to that of newly diagnosed patients, while diversity was significantly lower in partial responders and progressors. Diversity was lower in patients who began nivolumab less than 1 year after ASCT, so these patients were left out of later analyses to avoid confounding by immune reconstitution. The study was restricted to a single clinical trial cohort, and the causes of repertoire differences, possibly disease activity or prior therapy, were left undefined. Baseline TCR diversity was reported to be lower in newly diagnosed patients than in healthy donors, and even lower in relapsed/refractory patients.

Remarks on this clone: The antigen it recognizes is unknown. No much larger clonotype is one base removed from it; base qualities were not supplied.

The Qiagen DNeasy kit was used to extract genomic DNA both from unsorted PBMCs and from the negatively selected CD4+ and CD8+ fractions. TCR beta CDR3 regions were amplified by immunoSEQ multiplex PCR using primers annealing to V and J segments. A synthetic immune receptor repertoire was used to minimize amplification bias, and remaining bias was computationally removed after sequencing. The paper's processing steps were these. Repertoire diversity was quantified as the Shannon entropy index using custom Python scripts. The unsorted, CD4+ and CD8+ repertoires were each analyzed separately, with the exception of combined analyses, where CD4+ and CD8+ sequences were merged in silico. Clonal expansion was defined as a frequency increase of at least 2-fold after treatment compared with C1D1, and clones undetected at baseline were assigned a pseudocount of 0.5. Singleton clones were defined as clones with 0 or 1 copy at C1D1, and non-singleton clones were defined as clones with 2 or more copies. Clones expanded in unsorted samples were annotated as CD4+, CD8+ or unknown by matching protein sequences in sorted samples from the same patient. Wilcoxon tests on paired samples were used to test changes in diversity from C1D1 to C4D1. TCRdb took this table from immuneACCESS and kept in-frame rearrangements with V and J called. Such tables lack part of the clones; where checked against another copy, unresolved V genes explain under half of the gap, and the rest is unexplained. V and J calls and clone size come straight from that table; D and trimming were deduced from the DNA. A total of approximately 65,000 clones appear in this sample, 91% of them only once. The ten largest clones represent 10% of the sample.

The time point label for this specimen denotes: cycle 4 day 1 (C4D1), after less than 7 weeks of nivolumab. Every trial patient had relapsed following autologous stem cell transplantation, and prior brentuximab vedotin exposure was what differed among cohorts A, B and C. A total of more than 55 patients with relapsed/refractory classical Hodgkin lymphoma made up the trial cohort, and each patient's best overall response was complete response, partial response or progressive disease. Trial patients were treated with single-agent nivolumab in the multi-cohort phase II CheckMate 205 trial. Best overall response was determined by an independent review committee according to the 2007 International Working Group response criteria. Trial PBMCs were collected immediately before nivolumab initiation (C1D1) and during therapy at cycle 2 day 1 and cycle 4 day 1. After peripheral blood was drawn into 8 mL Vacutainer Cell Preparation Tubes, PBMCs were isolated by centrifugation and then cryopreserved.

CDR3 length: 12 amino acids, cysteine to phenylalanine. Of the read, only the CDR3 DNA is kept; its 36 bases are in frame from base 1. Between the V and J ends, shortened by 7 bases and 7 bases respectively, the junction contains 11 bases. Taken from the germline V gene, the CDR1 and CDR2 loops are MNHNS and SASEGT. The chain was built from TRBV6-1 and TRBJ1-3; no D gene call is confident. The receptor comes from a human donor with classical Hodgkin lymphoma. The sequences come from peripheral blood mononuclear cells (PBMCs), collected before the fourth cycle of nivolumab. At the DNA level, the sequence is TGTGCCAGCAACCAACTCCCGAACACCATATATTTT. Its translation is CASNQLPNTIYF.